The clone carrying this T cell receptor beta chain was detected ten times or more. These data originate in a study of OX40 agonist ivuxolimab in advanced cancers. Here immunoSEQ multiplex PCR was the method, and the copy in TCRdb shows in-frame clones only, minus some. The sample has 7,500 to 10,000 clones, more than 65% seen once; the top ten hold less than 50%. Germline CDR1 reads SGHVS; CDR2 reads FQNEAQ. V lost 1 base to trimming and J lost 1 base, with 8 bases between them. CDR3 length: 15 residues. The J gene is TRBJ2-1, the V gene TRBV7-8; a weak D match, TRBD1 (6 bases). The clonotype was recovered from an adult with an advanced solid tumor such as melanoma, head and neck, liver or kidney cancer. The specimen was CD4+ or CD8+ T cells sorted from blood, collected in a trial of the OX40 agonist ivuxolimab. CDR3 sequence: CASSLDRGSYNEQFF. Here the CDR3 DNA reads TGTGCCAGCAGCTTAGATAGGGGGTCCTACAATGAGCAGTTCTTC. The whole variable domain, filled in from reference TRBV7-8 and TRBJ2-1, reads GAGVSQSPRYKVAKRGQDVALRCDPISGHVSLFWYQQALGQGPEFLTYFQNEAQLDKSGLPSDRFFAERPEGSVSTLKIQRTQQEDSAVYLCASSLDRGSYNEQFFGPGTRLTVL.